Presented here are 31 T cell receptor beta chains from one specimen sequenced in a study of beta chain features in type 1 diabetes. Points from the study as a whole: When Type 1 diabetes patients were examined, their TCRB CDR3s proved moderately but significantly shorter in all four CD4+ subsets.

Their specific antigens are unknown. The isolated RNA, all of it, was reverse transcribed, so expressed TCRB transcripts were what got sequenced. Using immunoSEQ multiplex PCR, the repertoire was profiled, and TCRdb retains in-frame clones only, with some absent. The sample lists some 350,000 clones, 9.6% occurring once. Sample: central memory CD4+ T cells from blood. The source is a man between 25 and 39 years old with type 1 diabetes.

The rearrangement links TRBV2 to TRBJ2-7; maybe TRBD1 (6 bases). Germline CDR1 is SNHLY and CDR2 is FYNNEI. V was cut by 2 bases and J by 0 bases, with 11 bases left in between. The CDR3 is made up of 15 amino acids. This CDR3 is CASSETGQSSYEQYF. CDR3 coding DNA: TGTGCCAGCAGTGAAACAGGACAGAGCTCCTACGAGCAGTACTTC.

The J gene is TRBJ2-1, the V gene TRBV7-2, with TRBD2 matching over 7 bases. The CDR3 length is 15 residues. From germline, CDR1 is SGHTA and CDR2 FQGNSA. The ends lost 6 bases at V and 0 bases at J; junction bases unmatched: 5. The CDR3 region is CASRLTSNSYNEQFF. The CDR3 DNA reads TGTGCCAGCAGATTGACTAGCAACTCCTACAATGAGCAGTTCTTC.

The CDR3 sequence: CASSPGTSGRGHEQFF. For the CDR3, the DNA is TGTGCCAGCAGCCCCGGGACTAGCGGGAGAGGCCATGAGCAGTTCTTC. The chain joins TRBV7-2 to TRBJ2-1, with 14 bases aligning to TRBD2. J lost 8 bases, V lost 5 bases, and 8 bases had no gene match. The CDR3 covers 16 residues. Per the germline V gene, CDR1 is SGHTA and CDR2 is FQGNSA.

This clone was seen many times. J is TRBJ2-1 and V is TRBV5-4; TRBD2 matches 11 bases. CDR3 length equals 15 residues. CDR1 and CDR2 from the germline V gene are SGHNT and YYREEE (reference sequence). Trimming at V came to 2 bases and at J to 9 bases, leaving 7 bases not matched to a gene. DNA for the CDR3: TGTGCCAGCAGCTTACCCGGGACTAGCGGAGTTGAGCAGTTCTTC. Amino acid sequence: CASSLPGTSGVEQFF.

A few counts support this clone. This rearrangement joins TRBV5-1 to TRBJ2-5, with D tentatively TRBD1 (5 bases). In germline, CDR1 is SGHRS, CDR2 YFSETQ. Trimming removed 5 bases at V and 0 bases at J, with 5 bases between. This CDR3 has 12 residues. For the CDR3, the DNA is TGCGCCAGCAGACAGGACCAAGAGACCCAGTACTTC. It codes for CASRQDQETQYF.

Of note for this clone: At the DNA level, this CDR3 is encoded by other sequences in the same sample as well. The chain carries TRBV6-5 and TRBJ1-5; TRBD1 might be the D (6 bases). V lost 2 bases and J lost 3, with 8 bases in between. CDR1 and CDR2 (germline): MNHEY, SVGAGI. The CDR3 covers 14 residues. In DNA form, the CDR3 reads TGTGCCAGCAGTTACACAGGGCCCAATCAGCCCCAGCATTTT. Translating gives CASSYTGPNQPQHF.

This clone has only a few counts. This CDR3 is CASSKGLALDNEQFF. The CDR3 region has the DNA TGTGCCAGTAGTAAGGGACTAGCGTTGGACAATGAGCAGTTCTTC. This chain uses TRBV19 with TRBJ2-1, with 10 positions matching TRBD2. The germline gives CDR1 LNHDA, CDR2 SQIVND (reference sequence). The CDR3 extends over 15 amino acids. V was clipped by 4 bases and J by 5 bases; unmatched bases: 5. Based on the CDR3 plus reference TRBV19 and TRBJ2-1, the full variable domain is DGGITQSPKYLFRKEGQNVTLSCEQNLNHDAMYWYRQDPGQGLRLIYYSQIVNDFQKGDIAEGYSVSREKKESFPLTVTSAQKNPTAFYLCASSKGLALDNEQFFGPGTRLTVL.

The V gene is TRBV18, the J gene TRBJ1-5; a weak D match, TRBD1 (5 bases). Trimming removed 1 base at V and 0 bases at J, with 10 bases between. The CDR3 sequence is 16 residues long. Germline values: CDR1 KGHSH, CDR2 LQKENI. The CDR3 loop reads CASSPQGTTSNQPQHF. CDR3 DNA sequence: TGTGCCAGCTCACCACAGGGGACTACTAGCAATCAGCCCCAGCATTTT. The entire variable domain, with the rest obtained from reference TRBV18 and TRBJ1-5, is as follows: NAGVMQNPRHLVRRRGQEARLRCSPMKGHSHVYWYRQLPEEGLKFMVYLQKENIIDESGMPKERFSAEFPKEGPSILRIQQVVRGDSAAYFCASSPQGTTSNQPQHFGDGTRLSIL.

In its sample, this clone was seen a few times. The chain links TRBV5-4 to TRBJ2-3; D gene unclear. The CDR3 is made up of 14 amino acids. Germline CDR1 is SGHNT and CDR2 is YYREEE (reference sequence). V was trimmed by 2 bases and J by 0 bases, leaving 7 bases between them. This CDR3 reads CASSFDRSTDTQYF. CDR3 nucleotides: TGTGCCAGCAGCTTCGACCGCAGCACAGATACGCAGTATTTT.

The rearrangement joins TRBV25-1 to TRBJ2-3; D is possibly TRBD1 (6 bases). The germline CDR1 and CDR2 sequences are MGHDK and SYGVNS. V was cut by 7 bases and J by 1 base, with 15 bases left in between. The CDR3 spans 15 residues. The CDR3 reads CASITGHHCTDTQYF. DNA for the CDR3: TGTGCCAGCATAACGGGACACCACTGCACAGATACGCAGTATTTT.

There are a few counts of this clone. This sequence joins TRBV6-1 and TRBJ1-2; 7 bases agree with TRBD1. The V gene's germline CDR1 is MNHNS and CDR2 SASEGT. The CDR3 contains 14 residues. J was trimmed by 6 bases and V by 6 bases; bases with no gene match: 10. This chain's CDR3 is CASSEGQRYDGYTF. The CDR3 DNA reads TGTGCCAGCAGCGAGGGACAGAGATATGATGGCTACACCTTC.

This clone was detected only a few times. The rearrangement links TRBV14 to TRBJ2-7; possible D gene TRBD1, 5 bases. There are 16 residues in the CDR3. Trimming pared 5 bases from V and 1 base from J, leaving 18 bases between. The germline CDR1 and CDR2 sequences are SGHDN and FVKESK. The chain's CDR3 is CASSVWQDNFSYEQYF. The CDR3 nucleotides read TGTGCCAGCAGCGTCTGGCAGGACAACTTTTCCTACGAGCAGTACTTC.

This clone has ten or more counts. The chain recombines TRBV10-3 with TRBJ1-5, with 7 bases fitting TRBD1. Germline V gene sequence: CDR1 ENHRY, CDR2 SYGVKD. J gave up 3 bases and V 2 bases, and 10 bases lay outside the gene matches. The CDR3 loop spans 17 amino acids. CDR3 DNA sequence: TGTGCCATCAGTGAGGGGCACAGGGGCGATTCCAATCAGCCCCAGCATTTT. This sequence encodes CAISEGHRGDSNQPQHF.

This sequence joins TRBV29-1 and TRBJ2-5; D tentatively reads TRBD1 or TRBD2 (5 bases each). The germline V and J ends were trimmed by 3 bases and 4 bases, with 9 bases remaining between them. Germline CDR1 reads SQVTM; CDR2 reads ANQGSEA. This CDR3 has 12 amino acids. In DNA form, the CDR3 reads TGCAGCGTTGACGGGACCGTAGAGACCCAGTACTTC. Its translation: CSVDGTVETQYF.

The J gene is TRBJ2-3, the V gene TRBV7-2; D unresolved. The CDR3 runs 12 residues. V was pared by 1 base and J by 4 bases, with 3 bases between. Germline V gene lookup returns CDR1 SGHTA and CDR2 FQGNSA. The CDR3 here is CASSLVADTQYF. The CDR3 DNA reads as TGTGCCAGCAGCTTAGTAGCAGATACGCAGTATTTT.

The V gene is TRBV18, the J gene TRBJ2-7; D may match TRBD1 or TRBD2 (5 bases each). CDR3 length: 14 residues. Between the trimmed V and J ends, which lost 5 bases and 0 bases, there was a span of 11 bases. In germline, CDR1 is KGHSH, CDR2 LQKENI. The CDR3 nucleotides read TGTGCCAGCTCAGCCGGGACCATCTCCTACGAGCAGTACTTC. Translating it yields CASSAGTISYEQYF.

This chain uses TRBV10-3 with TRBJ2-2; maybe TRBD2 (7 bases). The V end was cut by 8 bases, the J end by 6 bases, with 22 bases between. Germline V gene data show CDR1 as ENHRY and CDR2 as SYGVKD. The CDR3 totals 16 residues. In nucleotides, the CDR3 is TGTGCCATCCCCTGGGCAGCCGGGGGGCAATCCGGGGAGCTGTTTTTT. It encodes CAIPWAAGGQSGELFF.

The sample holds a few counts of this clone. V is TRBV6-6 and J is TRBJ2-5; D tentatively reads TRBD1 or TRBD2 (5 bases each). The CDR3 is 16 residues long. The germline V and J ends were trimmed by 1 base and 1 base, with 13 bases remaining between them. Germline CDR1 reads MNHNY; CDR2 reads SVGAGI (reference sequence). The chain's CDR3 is CASSYFEGSTQETQYF. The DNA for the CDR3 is TGTGCCAGCAGTTACTTTGAGGGGTCTACCCAAGAGACCCAGTACTTC.

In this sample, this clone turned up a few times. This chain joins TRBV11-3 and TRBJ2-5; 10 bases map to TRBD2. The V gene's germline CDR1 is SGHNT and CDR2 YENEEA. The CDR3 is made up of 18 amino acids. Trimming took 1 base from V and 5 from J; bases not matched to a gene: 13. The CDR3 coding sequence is TGTGCCAGCAGCTTAGGACCCAGGACTAGCGGAACTAGTGAGACCCAGTACTTC. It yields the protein CASSLGPRTSGTSETQYF.

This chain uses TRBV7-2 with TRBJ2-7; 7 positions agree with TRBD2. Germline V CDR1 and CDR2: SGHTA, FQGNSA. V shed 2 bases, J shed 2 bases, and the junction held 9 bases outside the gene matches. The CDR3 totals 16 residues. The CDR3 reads CASSLKVTGGAYEQYF. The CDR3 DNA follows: TGTGCCAGCAGCTTAAAGGTCACGGGAGGTGCCTACGAGCAGTACTTC.

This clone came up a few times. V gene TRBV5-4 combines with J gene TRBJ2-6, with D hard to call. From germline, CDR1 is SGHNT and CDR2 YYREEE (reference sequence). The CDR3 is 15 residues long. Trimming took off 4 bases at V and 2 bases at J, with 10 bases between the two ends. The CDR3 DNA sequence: TGTGCCAGCAGCCTCGGGCCCGCTGGGGCCAACGTCCTGACTTTC. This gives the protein CASSLGPAGANVLTF.

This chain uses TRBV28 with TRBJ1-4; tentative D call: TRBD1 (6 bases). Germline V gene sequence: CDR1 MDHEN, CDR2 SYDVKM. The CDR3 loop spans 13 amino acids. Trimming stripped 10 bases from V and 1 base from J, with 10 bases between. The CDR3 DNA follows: TGTGCCATCAAGGGGGGAACTAATGAAAAACTGTTTTTT. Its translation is CAIKGGTNEKLFF.

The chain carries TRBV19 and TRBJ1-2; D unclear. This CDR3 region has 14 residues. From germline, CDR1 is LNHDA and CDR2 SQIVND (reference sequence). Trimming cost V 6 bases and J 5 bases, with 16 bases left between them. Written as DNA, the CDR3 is TGTGCCAGTAGCACGAATCCGGAATGGTATGGCTACACCTTC. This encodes CASSTNPEWYGYTF.

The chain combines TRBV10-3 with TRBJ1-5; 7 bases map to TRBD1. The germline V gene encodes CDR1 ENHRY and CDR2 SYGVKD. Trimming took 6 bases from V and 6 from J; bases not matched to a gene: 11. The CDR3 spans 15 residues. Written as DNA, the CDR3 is TGTGCCATCAGGCAGGGGCAGGGGGACGGTCAGCCCCAGCATTTT. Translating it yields CAIRQGQGDGQPQHF.

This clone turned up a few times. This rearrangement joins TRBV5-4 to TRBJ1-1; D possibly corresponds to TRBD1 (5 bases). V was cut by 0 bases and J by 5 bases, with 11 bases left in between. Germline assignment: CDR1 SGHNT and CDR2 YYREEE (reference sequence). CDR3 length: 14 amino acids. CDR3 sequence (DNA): TGTGCCAGCAGCTTGGACGGGGGGGGAACTGAAGCTTTCTTT. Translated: CASSLDGGGTEAFF.

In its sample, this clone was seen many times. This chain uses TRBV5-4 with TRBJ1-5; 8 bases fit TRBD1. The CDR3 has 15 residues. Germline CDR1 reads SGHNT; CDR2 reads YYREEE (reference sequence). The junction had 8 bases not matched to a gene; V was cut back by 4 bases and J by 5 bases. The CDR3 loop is CASSTGTGWDQPQHF. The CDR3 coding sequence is TGTGCCAGCAGCACCGGGACAGGATGGGATCAGCCCCAGCATTTT. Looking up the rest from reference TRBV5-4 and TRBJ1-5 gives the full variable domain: ETGVTQSPTHLIKTRGQQVTLRCSSQSGHNTVSWYQQALGQGPQFIFQYYREEENGRGNFPPRFSGLQFPNYSSELNVNALELDDSALYLCASSTGTGWDQPQHFGDGTRLSIL.

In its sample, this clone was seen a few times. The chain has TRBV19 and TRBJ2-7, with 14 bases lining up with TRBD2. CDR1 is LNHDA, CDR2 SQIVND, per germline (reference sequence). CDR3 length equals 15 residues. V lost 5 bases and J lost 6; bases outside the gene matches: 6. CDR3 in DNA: TGTGCCAGTAGTTCCGGACTAGCGGGAGGTTCCGAGCAGTACTTC. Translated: CASSSGLAGGSEQYF.

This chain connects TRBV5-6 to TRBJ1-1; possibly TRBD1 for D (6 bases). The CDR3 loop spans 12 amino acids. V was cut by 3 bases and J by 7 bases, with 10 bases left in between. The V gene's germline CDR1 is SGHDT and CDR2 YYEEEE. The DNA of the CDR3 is TGTGCCAGCAGCTACGGACAGAGTGAAGCTTTCTTT. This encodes CASSYGQSEAFF.

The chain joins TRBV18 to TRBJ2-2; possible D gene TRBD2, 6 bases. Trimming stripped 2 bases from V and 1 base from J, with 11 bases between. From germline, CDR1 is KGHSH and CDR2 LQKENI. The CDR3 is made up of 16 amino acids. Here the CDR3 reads CASSPINGRNTGELFF. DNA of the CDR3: TGTGCCAGCTCACCAATAAACGGGAGGAACACCGGGGAGCTGTTTTTT. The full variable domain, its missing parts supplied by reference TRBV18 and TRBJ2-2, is NAGVMQNPRHLVRRRGQEARLRCSPMKGHSHVYWYRQLPEEGLKFMVYLQKENIIDESGMPKERFSAEFPKEGPSILRIQQVVRGDSAAYFCASSPINGRNTGELFFGEGSRLTVL.

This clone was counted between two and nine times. The CDR3 spells CASRKQGYEQYF. CDR3 nucleotide sequence: TGTGCCAGCAGGAAACAGGGCTACGAGCAGTACTTC. The chain has TRBV28 and TRBJ2-7; a weak D match, TRBD1 (6 bases). There are 12 residues in the CDR3. The V end lost 6 bases, the J end lost 3 bases, and 9 bases lay between the germline ends. CDR1 and CDR2 from the germline V gene are MDHEN and SYDVKM. Drawing the rest from reference TRBV28 and TRBJ2-7, the complete variable domain is DVKVTQSSRYLVKRTGEKVFLECVQDMDHENMFWYRQDPGLGLRLIYFSYDVKMKEKGDIPEGYSVSREKKERFSLILESASTNQTSMYLCASRKQGYEQYFGPGTRLTVT.

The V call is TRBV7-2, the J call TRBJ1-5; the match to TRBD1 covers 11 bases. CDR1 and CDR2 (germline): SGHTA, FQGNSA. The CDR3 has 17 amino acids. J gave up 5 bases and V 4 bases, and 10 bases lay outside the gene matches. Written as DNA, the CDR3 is TGTGCCAGCAGCTCGGCCGGGACAGGGGGACGACATCAGCCCCAGCATTTT. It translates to CASSSAGTGGRHQPQHF.